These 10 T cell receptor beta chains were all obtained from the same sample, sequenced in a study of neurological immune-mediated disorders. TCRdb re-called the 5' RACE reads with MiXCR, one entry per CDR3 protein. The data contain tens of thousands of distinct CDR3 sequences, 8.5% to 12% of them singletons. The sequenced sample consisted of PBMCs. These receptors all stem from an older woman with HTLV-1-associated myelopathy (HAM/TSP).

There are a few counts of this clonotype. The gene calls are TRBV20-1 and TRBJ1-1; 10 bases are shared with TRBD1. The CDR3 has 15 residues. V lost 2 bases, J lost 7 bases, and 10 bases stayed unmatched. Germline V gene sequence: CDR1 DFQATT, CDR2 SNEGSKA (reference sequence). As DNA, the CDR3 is TGCAGTGCTAGATCCCTGACAGGGGGCTTTGATGAAGCTTTCTTT. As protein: CSARSLTGGFDEAFF.

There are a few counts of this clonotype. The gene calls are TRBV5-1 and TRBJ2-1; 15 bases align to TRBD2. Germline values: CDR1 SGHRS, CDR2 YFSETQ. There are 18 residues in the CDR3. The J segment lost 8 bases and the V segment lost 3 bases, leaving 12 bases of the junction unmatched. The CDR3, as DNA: TGCGCCAGCAGCTACACCCCGAGGACTAGCGGGGGGGACGATGAGCAGTTCTTC. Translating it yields CASSYTPRTSGGDDEQFF.

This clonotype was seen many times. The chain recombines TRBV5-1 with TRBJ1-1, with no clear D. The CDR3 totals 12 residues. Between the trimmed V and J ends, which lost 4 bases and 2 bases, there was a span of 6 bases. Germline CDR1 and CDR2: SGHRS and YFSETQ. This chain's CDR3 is CASSRQNTEAFF. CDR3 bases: TGCGCCAGCAGCAGACAAAACACTGAAGCTTTCTTT.

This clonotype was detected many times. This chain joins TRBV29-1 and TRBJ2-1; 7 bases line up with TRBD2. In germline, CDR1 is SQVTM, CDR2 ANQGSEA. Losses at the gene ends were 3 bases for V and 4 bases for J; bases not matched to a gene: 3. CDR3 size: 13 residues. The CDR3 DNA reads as TGCAGCGTTGAGCCTAGCGGTTACAATGAGCAGTTCTTC. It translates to CSVEPSGYNEQFF.

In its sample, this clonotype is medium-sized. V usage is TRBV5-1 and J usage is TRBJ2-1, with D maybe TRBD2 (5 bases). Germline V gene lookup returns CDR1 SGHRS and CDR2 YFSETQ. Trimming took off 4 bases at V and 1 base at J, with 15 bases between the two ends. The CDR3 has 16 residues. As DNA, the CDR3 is TGCGCCAGCAGCCATCTCGAGGGTGGTTCCTACAATGAGCAGTTCTTC. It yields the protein CASSHLEGGSYNEQFF. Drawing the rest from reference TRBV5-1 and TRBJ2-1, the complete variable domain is KAGVTQTPRYLIKTRGQQVTLSCSPISGHRSVSWYQQTPGQGLQFLFEYFSETQRNKGNFPGRFSGRQFSNSRSEMNVSTLELGDSALYLCASSHLEGGSYNEQFFGPGTRLTVL.

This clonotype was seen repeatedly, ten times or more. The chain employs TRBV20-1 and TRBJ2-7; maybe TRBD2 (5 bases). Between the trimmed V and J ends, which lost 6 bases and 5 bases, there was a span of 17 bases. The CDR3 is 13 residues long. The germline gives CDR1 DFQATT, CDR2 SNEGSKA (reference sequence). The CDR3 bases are TGCAGTGCCCCACCCCCGGGGATCGACGAGCAGTACTTC. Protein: CSAPPPGIDEQYF.

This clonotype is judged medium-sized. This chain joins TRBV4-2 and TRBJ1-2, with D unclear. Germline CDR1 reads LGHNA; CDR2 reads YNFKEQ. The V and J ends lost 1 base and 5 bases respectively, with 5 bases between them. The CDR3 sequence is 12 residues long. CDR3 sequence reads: CASSQASYGYTF. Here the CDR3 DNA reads TGTGCCAGCAGCCAAGCTTCTTATGGCTACACCTTC.

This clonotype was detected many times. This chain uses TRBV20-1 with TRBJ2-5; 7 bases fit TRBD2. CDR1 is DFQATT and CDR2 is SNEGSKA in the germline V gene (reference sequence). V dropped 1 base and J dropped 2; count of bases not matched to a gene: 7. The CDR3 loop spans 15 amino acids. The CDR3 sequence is CSARARTSPQETQYF. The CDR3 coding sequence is TGCAGTGCTAGAGCCAGGACTAGTCCACAAGAGACCCAGTACTTC.

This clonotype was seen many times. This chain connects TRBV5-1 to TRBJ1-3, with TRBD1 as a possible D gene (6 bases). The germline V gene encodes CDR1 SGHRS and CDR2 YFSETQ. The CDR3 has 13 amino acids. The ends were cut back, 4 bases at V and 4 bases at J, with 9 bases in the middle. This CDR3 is CASSGDRGNTIYF. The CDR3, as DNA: TGCGCCAGCAGCGGCGACAGGGGAAACACCATATATTTT.

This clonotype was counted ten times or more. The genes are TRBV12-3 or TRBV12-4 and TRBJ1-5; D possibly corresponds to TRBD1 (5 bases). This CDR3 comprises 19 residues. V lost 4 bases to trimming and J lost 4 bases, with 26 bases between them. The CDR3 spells CASSSYTGQGNMDNQPQHF. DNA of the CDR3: TGTGCCAGCAGTTCATATACTGGGCAGGGAAATATGGATAATCAGCCCCAGCATTTT.